The next 16 T cell receptor beta chains were all read from a single sample in a study of beta chain features in type 1 diabetes. Every bit of the isolated RNA underwent reverse transcription, so sequencing read expressed TCRB transcripts. The method was immunoSEQ multiplex PCR; TCRdb's version includes in-frame clones alone and lacks a portion of them. The sample shows a few hundred thousand clones, more than 12% of them seen only once. The sequenced sample was naive CD4+ T cells from blood. These receptors were taken from a woman aged 18-30 years in good health.

On this clone: Other DNA sequences in the same sample also yield this CDR3. The rearrangement uses TRBV5-1 and TRBJ2-5; 7 bases are a match to TRBD1. The V gene end was trimmed by 4 bases and the J gene end by 2 bases; junction bases not matched to a gene: 5. CDR3 length: 14 amino acids. CDR1 and CDR2 (germline): SGHRS, YFSETQ. In DNA, the CDR3 is TGCGCCAGCAGCCTTGGGACAGTTCAAGAGACCCAGTACTTC. It codes for CASSLGTVQETQYF.

The J gene is TRBJ1-5, the V gene TRBV15; D ambiguous. Germline V lookup: CDR1 LNHNV, CDR2 YYDKDF (reference sequence). Trimming stripped 3 bases from V and 0 bases from J, with 9 bases between. The CDR3 is 15 amino acids. In DNA, the CDR3 is TGTGCCACCAGCAGGGAGTATGTTAGCAATCAGCCCCAGCATTTT. Translating it yields CATSREYVSNQPQHF.

This clone was counted between two and nine times. V is TRBV5-4 and J is TRBJ2-1; D is uncertain. Germline assignment: CDR1 SGHNT and CDR2 YYREEE (reference sequence). There are 15 residues in the CDR3. V was clipped by 1 base and J by 4 bases, with 12 bases between them. The chain's CDR3 is CASSLQVRQYNEQFF. CDR3 DNA sequence: TGTGCCAGCAGCTTGCAGGTTAGGCAGTACAATGAGCAGTTCTTC. Filled out from reference TRBV5-4 and TRBJ2-1, the complete variable domain reads ETGVTQSPTHLIKTRGQQVTLRCSSQSGHNTVSWYQQALGQGPQFIFQYYREEENGRGNFPPRFSGLQFPNYSSELNVNALELDDSALYLCASSLQVRQYNEQFFGPGTRLTVL.

This clone was detected only a few times. The chain uses TRBV4-2 and TRBJ1-5, with D perhaps TRBD1 (5 bases). This CDR3 has 15 residues. CDR1 LGHNA and CDR2 YNFKEQ come from the germline V gene. Trimming cost V 2 bases and J 4 bases, with 12 bases left between them. The CDR3 region has the DNA TGTGCCAGCAGCCAACCCGGGGGATTTAATCAGCCCCAGCATTTT. It encodes CASSQPGGFNQPQHF.

This clone turned up a few times. The rearrangement links TRBV28 to TRBJ2-5, with 8 bases aligning to TRBD2. CDR3 length equals 14 residues. Germline V CDR1 and CDR2: MDHEN, SYDVKM. The V gene end was trimmed by 6 bases and the J gene end by 3 bases; junction bases not matched to a gene: 6. In DNA form, the CDR3 reads TGTGCCAGCAGAACCGGGACTAGGAAAGAGACCCAGTACTTC. The encoded protein is CASRTGTRKETQYF.

V gene TRBV30 combines with J gene TRBJ1-1, with a tentative D call TRBD1 (6 bases). The CDR3 runs 13 residues. Germline V gene data show CDR1 as GTSNPN and CDR2 as SVGIG (reference sequence). The V end was cut by 5 bases, the J end by 1 base, with 11 bases between. The CDR3 protein is CAWGDTWNTEAFF. As DNA, the CDR3 is TGTGCCTGGGGGGACACTTGGAACACTGAAGCTTTCTTT.

A remark on this clone: The same CDR3 can be traced to other DNA sequences in this sample. This sequence joins TRBV5-1 and TRBJ2-3, with 7 bases fitting TRBD2. The CDR3 consists of 14 residues. Germline assignment: CDR1 SGHRS and CDR2 YFSETQ. V lost 2 bases to trimming and J lost 0 bases; unmatched junction nucleotides: 0. The CDR3 DNA reads as TGCGCCAGCAGCTTAGCGGGAAGCACAGATACGCAGTATTTT. It encodes CASSLAGSTDTQYF.

The V gene is TRBV7-2, the J gene TRBJ2-3; D is perhaps TRBD1 (5 bases). The germline CDR1 and CDR2 sequences are SGHTA and FQGNSA. Trimming stripped 5 bases from V and 3 bases from J, with 18 bases between. The CDR3 contains 16 residues. The CDR3 region is CASSIQSGRGTDTQYF. CDR3 sequence (DNA): TGTGCCAGCAGCATCCAGAGTGGAAGGGGAACAGATACGCAGTATTTT.

This clone was seen only a few times. The rearrangement uses TRBV6-5 and TRBJ1-5; D may be TRBD1 (5 bases). Germline-derived CDR1 and CDR2 are MNHEY and SVGAGI. The CDR3 is made up of 15 amino acids. V was shortened by 2 bases and J by 3 bases, with 11 bases between the two germline ends. The CDR3 nucleotides read TGTGCCAGCAGTTACCGCGGGGGGGTCAATCAGCCCCAGCATTTT. The encoded protein is CASSYRGGVNQPQHF.

The V and J genes are TRBV5-1 and TRBJ1-2, with 7 bases identical to TRBD1. From germline, CDR1 is SGHRS and CDR2 YFSETQ. Unmatched junction bases numbered 6, after V lost 0 bases and J lost 4 bases. CDR3 length: 15 amino acids. In nucleotides, the CDR3 is TGCGCCAGCAGCTTGGCCAGACAGGGCATCTATGGCTACACCTTC. Translating gives CASSLARQGIYGYTF.

This clone was seen only once. The chain employs TRBV4-2 and TRBJ2-7; TRBD1 aligns across 8 bases. The V gene's germline CDR1 is LGHNA and CDR2 YNFKEQ. V gave up 1 base and J gave up 4 bases; unmatched junction bases: 9. This CDR3 region has 16 residues. DNA for the CDR3: TGTGCCAGCAGCCAAGTTTTGGGACAGGCTAATTACGAGCAGTACTTC. Protein product: CASSQVLGQANYEQYF.

This clone came up a few times. This chain links TRBV9 with TRBJ2-1; perhaps TRBD2 as D (6 bases). CDR1 and CDR2 from the germline V gene are SGDLS and YYNGEE. V gave up 0 bases and J gave up 0 bases, with 13 bases separating them. CDR3 size: 17 residues. CDR3 protein: CASSVGLGTRSYNEQFF. The CDR3, as DNA: TGTGCCAGCAGCGTAGGACTTGGGACTCGCTCCTACAATGAGCAGTTCTTC.

This clone was seen a handful of times. The genes are TRBV6-1 and TRBJ2-7, with a tentative D call TRBD2 (6 bases). The CDR3 extends over 13 amino acids. Looked up from germline, CDR1 is MNHNS and CDR2 is SASEGT. The V end was cut by 8 bases, the J end by 7 bases, with 18 bases between. In nucleotides, the CDR3 is TGTGCCAGCGTAACTAGCACATTCTTAGAGCAGTACTTC. Translated, it gives CASVTSTFLEQYF.

CDR3 region: CASSYYDRVGSEQYF. Written as DNA, the CDR3 is TGTGCCAGCAGTTACTACGACAGGGTAGGGTCCGAGCAGTACTTC. V usage is TRBV6-5 and J usage is TRBJ2-7, with 7 positions matching TRBD1. V shed 1 base and J 6 bases; nucleotides not matched to a gene: 9. The V gene's germline CDR1 is MNHEY and CDR2 SVGAGI. The CDR3 extends over 15 amino acids.

Only a few counts were recorded for this clone. The chain has TRBV6-4 and TRBJ1-1, with 7 bases fitting TRBD1. The CDR3 is 14 amino acids. J was trimmed by 1 base and V by 8 bases; bases with no gene match: 7. The germline CDR1 and CDR2 sequences are MRHNA and SNTAGT. The CDR3 here is CASRVGGPNTEAFF. The DNA of the CDR3 is TGTGCCAGCCGCGTAGGGGGCCCGAACACTGAAGCTTTCTTT.

The rearrangement joins TRBV2 to TRBJ2-7; D uncertain. The germline V gene encodes CDR1 SNHLY and CDR2 FYNNEI. Trimming left V 6 bases short and J 5 bases short, with 14 bases between. The CDR3 length is 13 residues. The CDR3 region is CASRRGPPDEQYF. Here the CDR3 DNA reads TGTGCCAGCAGAAGAGGTCCCCCCGACGAGCAGTACTTC.